The 24 T cell receptor beta chains in this list originate from one sample, sequenced in a study of beta chain features in type 1 diabetes. Sequenced material consisted of expressed TCRB transcripts (all of the isolated RNA was reverse transcribed). The method was immunoSEQ multiplex PCR; TCRdb's version includes in-frame clones alone and lacks a portion of them. The data hold 600,000 to 650,000 clones, with around 15% observed a single time. The source material was naive CD4+ T cells from blood. Receptors originate from a man aged 18-30 years in good health.

This clone was found a few times. This rearrangement joins TRBV4-2 to TRBJ2-3, with 13 positions matching TRBD2. The length of the CDR3 is 16 residues. The V and J ends lost 0 bases and 9 bases, in that order; junction bases with no gene match: 6. Germline V gene data show CDR1 as LGHNA and CDR2 as YNFKEQ. The CDR3 coding sequence is TGTGCCAGCAGCCAAGAATGGACTAGCGGGAGTCTGACGCAGTATTTT. Translated: CASSQEWTSGSLTQYF.

The chain joins TRBV9 to TRBJ2-3; TRBD2 agrees at 9 bases. V was pared by 3 bases and J by 4 bases, with 12 bases of the junction left unmatched. Germline loops: CDR1 SGDLS, CDR2 YYNGEE. This CDR3 comprises 17 residues. The CDR3 DNA is TGTGCCAGCAGCGGAAGGGTAGCGGGGGTATCGGCAGATACGCAGTATTTT. Encoded protein: CASSGRVAGVSADTQYF.

The rearrangement joins TRBV5-1 to TRBJ2-3; no reliable D call. Trimming removed 0 bases at V and 2 bases at J, with 13 bases between. Germline lookup yields CDR1 SGHRS and CDR2 YFSETQ. The CDR3 consists of 16 residues. The CDR3 protein is CASSLGFPRFTDTQYF. CDR3 coding DNA: TGCGCCAGCAGCTTGGGATTTCCCAGGTTCACAGATACGCAGTATTTT.

This chain links TRBV7-2 with TRBJ2-3; 14 nucleotides align to TRBD2. The CDR3 has 18 residues. V trimming: 3 bases; J trimming: 3 bases; junction bases outside the gene matches: 8. Germline V gives CDR1 SGHTA, CDR2 FQGNSA. The CDR3 DNA is TGTGCCAGCAGCTTGATTAGGACTAGCGGGAGGACAACAGATACGCAGTATTTT. Translating gives CASSLIRTSGRTTDTQYF.

This chain joins TRBV2 and TRBJ2-7; possibly TRBD1 or TRBD2 for D (6 bases each). With 7 bases removed from V and 4 bases from J, the gap between germline ends came to 17 bases. CDR1 is SNHLY and CDR2 is FYNNEI in the germline V gene. This CDR3 is 14 amino acids long. The CDR3, as DNA: TGTGCCAGCAAGGGGGGCCAGACAGGATACGAGCAGTACTTC. This codes for CASKGGQTGYEQYF. The variable domain in full, completed from reference TRBV2 and TRBJ2-7, reads EPEVTQTPSHQVTQMGQEVILRCVPISNHLYFYWYRQILGQKVEFLVSFYNNEISEKSEIFDDQFSVERPDGSNFTLKIRSTKLEDSAMYFCASKGGQTGYEQYFGPGTRLTVT.

Regarding this clone: Other DNA variants within this sample encode the same CDR3. The J gene is TRBJ2-2, the V gene TRBV9; no clear D gene. Germline V gives CDR1 SGDLS, CDR2 YYNGEE. The CDR3 has 13 amino acids. Deletions cut 3 bases from V and 3 bases from J, with 6 bases between. The CDR3 sequence is CASSGQDTGELFF. The CDR3 DNA reads as TGTGCCAGCAGCGGTCAGGACACCGGGGAGCTGTTTTTT.

This clone was picked up a small number of times. This rearrangement joins TRBV13 to TRBJ2-7; TRBD2 might be the D (7 bases). Between the trimmed V and J ends, which lost 8 bases and 4 bases, there was a span of 21 bases. CDR1 and CDR2 (germline): PRHDT, FYEKMQ (reference sequence). This CDR3 has 15 amino acids. CDR3 amino acids: CASLRGGPLSYEQYF. CDR3 bases: TGTGCCAGCCTGAGGGGGGGACCCCTTTCTTACGAGCAGTACTTC. The whole variable domain, remainder taken from reference TRBV13 and TRBJ2-7, is AAGVIQSPRHLIKEKRETATLKCYPIPRHDTVYWYQQGPGQDPQFLISFYEKMQSDKGSIPDRFSAQQFSDYHSELNMSSLELGDSALYFCASLRGGPLSYEQYFGPGTRLTVT.

The J gene is TRBJ2-7, the V gene TRBV11-3; 8 bases are a match to TRBD2. In germline, CDR1 is SGHNT, CDR2 YENEEA. V lost 1 base to trimming and J lost 5 bases; unmatched junction nucleotides: 10. The length of the CDR3 is 16 residues. The CDR3 loop reads CASSLGRAGAMDEQYF. CDR3 DNA sequence: TGTGCCAGCAGCTTAGGACGAGCGGGAGCCATGGACGAGCAGTACTTC.

This clone showed up just a few times. The V and J genes are TRBV20-1 and TRBJ1-1; 9 nucleotides agree with TRBD1. Germline CDR1 reads DFQATT; CDR2 reads SNEGSKA (reference sequence). This CDR3 comprises 11 residues. Trimming cost V 6 bases and J 8 bases; bases outside gene matches: 4. The CDR3 bases are TGCAGTGCCCACGGACAGGGGGAAGCTTTCTTT. The encoded protein is CSAHGQGEAFF.

The chain combines TRBV7-2 with TRBJ2-1; 10 positions match TRBD2. This CDR3 contains 14 residues. V dropped 2 bases and J dropped 10; count of bases not matched to a gene: 5. Germline CDR1 is SGHTA and CDR2 is FQGNSA. The CDR3, as DNA: TGTGCCAGCAGCTTACAGCGGGGGGGATCCGAGCAGTTCTTC. Translation gives CASSLQRGGSEQFF.

This clone was seen many times. A much larger clone differs from this one at a single base, so this may be a read error. The chain has TRBV7-3 and TRBJ2-3; the match to TRBD1 covers 9 bases. CDR3 length: 14 residues. Per the germline V gene, CDR1 is SGHTA and CDR2 is FQGTGA. Unmatched junction bases numbered 1, after V lost 5 bases and J lost 1 base. CDR3 bases: TGTGCCAGCAGCCGGGACAGGGGCACAGATACGCAGTATTTT. The encoded protein is CASSRDRGTDTQYF.

This chain connects TRBV18 to TRBJ2-7; tentative D call: TRBD2 (5 bases). Germline V gene data show CDR1 as KGHSH and CDR2 as LQKENI. This CDR3 comprises 12 residues. Trimming cost V 5 bases and J 1 base, with 6 bases left between them. This chain's CDR3 is CASSGESYEQYF. CDR3 sequence (DNA): TGTGCCAGCTCAGGGGAGTCCTACGAGCAGTACTTC. The complete variable domain, with remaining parts taken from reference TRBV18 and TRBJ2-7, reads NAGVMQNPRHLVRRRGQEARLRCSPMKGHSHVYWYRQLPEEGLKFMVYLQKENIIDESGMPKERFSAEFPKEGPSILRIQQVVRGDSAAYFCASSGESYEQYFGPGTRLTVT.

This clone came up a few times. The chain joins TRBV9 to TRBJ2-6; 7 positions agree with TRBD2. Germline V gene sequence: CDR1 SGDLS, CDR2 YYNGEE. CDR3 size: 16 residues. V shed 3 bases and J 3 bases; nucleotides not matched to a gene: 6. The CDR3 sequence is CASSGGTTSGANVLTF. The DNA for the CDR3 is TGTGCCAGCAGCGGAGGGACTACCAGTGGGGCCAACGTCCTGACTTTC. The full variable domain, its missing parts supplied by reference TRBV9 and TRBJ2-6, is DSGVTQTPKHLITATGQRVTLRCSPRSGDLSVYWYQQSLDQGLQFLIQYYNGEERAKGNILERFSAQQFPDLHSELNLSSLELGDSALYFCASSGGTTSGANVLTFGAGSRLTVL.

This chain connects TRBV19 to TRBJ2-1; TRBD1 agrees at 7 bases. This CDR3 spans 11 amino acids. Germline assignment: CDR1 LNHDA and CDR2 SQIVND (reference sequence). CDR3: CGRGQNNEQFF. The CDR3 region has the DNA TGTGGCAGGGGACAGAACAATGAGCAGTTCTTC.

The table lists this clone with a few counts. The chain employs TRBV28 and TRBJ1-2, with D uncertain. The ends were cut back, 6 bases at V and 4 bases at J, with 12 bases in the middle. Germline values: CDR1 MDHEN, CDR2 SYDVKM. The CDR3 covers 13 residues. The CDR3 is CASRTGKPYGYTF. In DNA, the CDR3 is TGTGCCAGCAGAACCGGGAAACCCTATGGCTACACCTTC.

The rearrangement uses TRBV25-1 and TRBJ1-1; D is perhaps TRBD1 (5 bases). V was trimmed by 3 bases and J by 5 bases, leaving 16 bases between them. Germline V gene lookup returns CDR1 MGHDK and CDR2 SYGVNS. CDR3 length: 15 amino acids. CDR3 protein: CASSDGSPGRTEAFF. CDR3 nucleotides: TGTGCCAGCAGTGATGGATCCCCGGGACGGACTGAAGCTTTCTTT.

This clone came up once. The chain carries TRBV30 and TRBJ2-5; 8 nucleotides line up with TRBD2. The J call may be wrong; the DNA end is better matched by TRBJ2-7. The length of the CDR3 is 11 residues. CDR1 and CDR2 from the germline V gene are GTSNPN and SVGIG (reference sequence). CDR3 amino acids: CAYGGAYEQYF. The CDR3 region has the DNA TGTGCTTACGGGGGGGCCTACGAGCAGTACTTC.

Points on this clone: Other DNA sequences in the sample encode the same CDR3. This chain uses TRBV29-1 with TRBJ1-1; D may be TRBD1 (5 bases). Trimming removed 4 bases at V and 0 bases at J, with 9 bases between. The germline V gene has CDR1 SQVTM and CDR2 ANQGSEA. The CDR3 is 13 residues long. Here the CDR3 DNA reads TGCAGCGTTGCGGGACGAATGAACACTGAAGCTTTCTTT. Residues: CSVAGRMNTEAFF. The variable domain in full, completed from reference TRBV29-1 and TRBJ1-1, reads SAVISQKPSRDICQRGTSLTIQCQVDSQVTMMFWYRQQPGQSLTLIATANQGSEATYESGFVIDKFPISRPNLTFSTLTVSNMSPEDSSIYLCSVAGRMNTEAFFGQGTRLTVV.

This clone has only a few counts. The CDR3, as DNA: TGTGCCAGCAGTCCGACTAGCGGTTCAGATACGCAGTATTTT. Translating it yields CASSPTSGSDTQYF. The genes are TRBV6-5 and TRBJ2-3, with 9 nucleotides matching TRBD2. Germline CDR1 MNHEY, CDR2 SVGAGI. Trimming removed 5 bases from V and 4 bases from J; junction bases left unmatched: 4. This CDR3 is 14 amino acids long.

This clone has more than one count but fewer than ten. The chain carries TRBV5-1 and TRBJ1-5; D ambiguous. Trimming stripped 2 bases from V and 3 bases from J, with 9 bases between. CDR1 and CDR2 from the germline V gene are SGHRS and YFSETQ. The CDR3 has 14 amino acids. The CDR3: CASSFGENNQPQHF. The CDR3 DNA sequence: TGCGCCAGCAGCTTTGGAGAAAACAATCAGCCCCAGCATTTT.

The chain recombines TRBV5-1 with TRBJ2-3; D remains unclear. This CDR3 has 13 amino acids. The germline V and J ends were trimmed by 3 bases and 5 bases, with 10 bases remaining between them. Germline V lookup: CDR1 SGHRS, CDR2 YFSETQ. The CDR3 nucleotides read TGCGCCAGCAGCTCGTCTTATGGAGATACGCAGTATTTT. Its translation is CASSSSYGDTQYF.

CDR3 in amino acids: CSASFWETQYF. The CDR3 bases are TGCAGTGCTAGCTTCTGGGAGACCCAGTACTTC. J is TRBJ2-5 and V is TRBV20-1; D remains unclear. The CDR3 length is 11 residues. V lost 3 bases to trimming and J lost 5 bases, with 7 bases between them. Germline V gene data show CDR1 as DFQATT and CDR2 as SNEGSKA (reference sequence).

The chain is built from TRBV5-5 and TRBJ2-7; 10 nucleotides line up with TRBD1. V was clipped by 0 bases and J by 6 bases; unmatched bases: 6. CDR1 is SGHKS and CDR2 is YYEKEE in the germline V gene (reference sequence). The CDR3 is made up of 15 amino acids. The CDR3 region is CASSLAGTGASEQYF. DNA for the CDR3: TGTGCCAGCAGCTTGGCCGGGACAGGGGCTTCCGAGCAGTACTTC.

Only a few counts were recorded for this clone. The chain recombines TRBV18 with TRBJ2-3; no reliable D call. The V end lost 2 bases, the J end lost 0 bases, and 9 bases lay between the germline ends. Germline loops: CDR1 KGHSH, CDR2 LQKENI. CDR3 size: 15 residues. CDR3 sequence reads: CASSPGPTSTDTQYF. CDR3 bases: TGTGCCAGCTCACCAGGCCCTACAAGCACAGATACGCAGTATTTT.